These 9 T cell receptor beta chains originate from one sample sequenced in a study of cytomegalovirus exposure and HLA in healthy donors (dated by TCRdb to between 2016 and 2019). Preparation of the library involved the immunoSEQ multiplex PCR assay. For the multiplex PCR, a mixture combining 60 forward primers for TCR Vbeta segments and 13 reverse primers for TCR Jbeta segments was used. As stored in TCRdb, this immuneACCESS dataset retains in-frame rearrangements with V and J assigned. A fraction of the clones does not appear; measured against another copy, unresolved V genes explain less than half of the discrepancy, and the remainder lacks a known reason. The sample table holds 97,000 or so clones, of which 81% were seen once. The top ten hold more than 1.4% of the sample. The material sequenced was PBMCs. These receptors were collected from a middle-aged man in good health and CMV-seronegative.

This clone was detected only a few times. The chain carries TRBV10-1 and TRBJ1-2; D gene uncertain. V was clipped by 5 bases and J by 3 bases, with 13 bases between them. Germline V gives CDR1 WNHNN, CDR2 SYGVQD (reference sequence). CDR3 length equals 14 residues. CDR3 protein: CASSKGGSDYGYTF. DNA for the CDR3: TGCGCCAGCAGTAAAGGCGGGAGTGACTATGGCTACACCTTC.

The chain couples TRBV13 to TRBJ2-7; D remains ambiguous. Germline V lookup: CDR1 PRHDT, CDR2 FYEKMQ (reference sequence). Trimming pared 2 bases from V and 1 base from J, leaving 3 bases between. The CDR3 length is 12 residues. CDR3 bases: TGTGCCAGCAGCTTACTATCCTACGAGCAGTACTTC. Amino acids: CASSLLSYEQYF.

This chain joins TRBV10-3 and TRBJ2-7; D is ambiguous. Germline V lookup: CDR1 ENHRY, CDR2 SYGVKD. The germline V and J ends were trimmed by 3 bases and 1 base, with 4 bases remaining between them. The CDR3 runs 12 residues. The CDR3, as DNA: TGTGCCATCAGTGAAATATCCTACGAGCAGTACTTC. Residues: CAISEISYEQYF.

This rearrangement joins TRBV9 to TRBJ2-7; 8 positions agree with TRBD1. Germline V lookup: CDR1 SGDLS, CDR2 YYNGEE. V was pared by 3 bases and J by 3 bases, with 5 bases of the junction left unmatched. This CDR3 spans 14 amino acids. CDR3 sequence (DNA): TGTGCCAGCAGCGCTGGACAGGGTGGCTACGAGCAGTACTTC. It encodes CASSAGQGGYEQYF.

The sample holds a few counts of this clone. The chain couples TRBV6-1 to TRBJ2-5, with TRBD1 matching 9 bases. This CDR3 has 15 residues. V shed 6 bases, J shed 0 bases, and the junction held 5 bases outside the gene matches. Germline CDR1 reads MNHNS; CDR2 reads SASEGT. As DNA, the CDR3 is TGTGCCAGCAGAAAACAGGGGGCCCACCAAGAGACCCAGTACTTC. Its protein is CASRKQGAHQETQYF.

V and J are TRBV19 and TRBJ2-4, with D possibly TRBD1 on 6 matching bases. Looked up from germline, CDR1 is LNHDA and CDR2 is SQIVND (reference sequence). V gave up 4 bases and J gave up 1 base, with 8 bases separating them. CDR3 length equals 14 residues. The CDR3 protein is CASSKGEAKNIQYF. Here the CDR3 DNA reads TGTGCCAGTAGTAAGGGGGAGGCCAAAAACATTCAGTACTTC.

The chain combines TRBV5-4 with TRBJ2-5; 12 bases match TRBD1. Germline assignment: CDR1 SGHNT and CDR2 YYREEE (reference sequence). The length of the CDR3 is 16 residues. J was trimmed by 6 bases and V by 4 bases; bases with no gene match: 10. CDR3 in DNA: TGTGCCAGCAGCATCCCGGGACAGGGGGCCCCACAGACCCAGTACTTC. Its protein product is CASSIPGQGAPQTQYF. The variable domain in full, with the rest retrieved from reference TRBV5-4 and TRBJ2-5, is ETGVTQSPTHLIKTRGQQVTLRCSSQSGHNTVSWYQQALGQGPQFIFQYYREEENGRGNFPPRFSGLQFPNYSSELNVNALELDDSALYLCASSIPGQGAPQTQYFGPGTRLLVL.

The chain recombines TRBV6-5 with TRBJ2-1; D may be TRBD1 (5 bases). The germline V and J ends were trimmed by 4 bases and 7 bases, with 8 bases remaining between them. The CDR3 is made up of 12 amino acids. Germline V gene lookup returns CDR1 MNHEY and CDR2 SVGAGI. CDR3 region: CASSSPGNEQFF. Written as DNA, the CDR3 is TGTGCCAGCAGTTCCCCAGGGAATGAGCAGTTCTTC.

The gene calls are TRBV11-3 and TRBJ1-2; TRBD1 might be the D (6 bases). There are 12 residues in the CDR3. V was trimmed by 6 bases and J by 2 bases, leaving 7 bases between them. The germline V gene has CDR1 SGHNT and CDR2 YENEEA. The CDR3 region has the DNA TGTGCCAGCAGTCAGGGGAACTATGGCTACACCTTC. It yields the protein CASSQGNYGYTF.